This entry features one TCR beta chain sequence. Antigen: not known. CDR1 and CDR2 from the germline V gene are SGHVS and FQNEAQ. The CDR3 consists of 15 residues. V was pared by 2 bases and J by 0 bases, with 8 bases between. The record originates from a study of cytomegalovirus exposure and HLA in healthy donors. As for the study in general: Ancestry clustering placed 81% of approximately 370 genotyped donors in the Caucasian-associated cluster. The study, taken as a whole, reports: The study put 150 to 200 TCR beta chains on its list as cytomegalovirus-associated. Reports credit the classifier with highly specific, highly sensitive diagnosis of cytomegalovirus status. There were reportedly fewer N-insertions in an Asian-associated ancestry cluster than the roughly 680-donor mean, in a later analysis.

The PCR used 60 Vbeta and 13 Jbeta primers. Sequencing was performed with immunoSEQ multiplex PCR; in TCRdb, only in-frame clones are kept and a portion is missing. The profile shows roughly 100,000 clones, around 70% of them singletons. The V and J genes are TRBV7-8 and TRBJ2-1, with unresolved D. The TCR sequence derives from a boy aged 5-17 years in good health and CMV-seronegative. The source material was PBMCs. CDR3 residues: CASSLKDSSYNEQFF. In nucleotides, the CDR3 is TGTGCCAGCAGCTTAAAAGATAGCTCCTACAATGAGCAGTTCTTC.